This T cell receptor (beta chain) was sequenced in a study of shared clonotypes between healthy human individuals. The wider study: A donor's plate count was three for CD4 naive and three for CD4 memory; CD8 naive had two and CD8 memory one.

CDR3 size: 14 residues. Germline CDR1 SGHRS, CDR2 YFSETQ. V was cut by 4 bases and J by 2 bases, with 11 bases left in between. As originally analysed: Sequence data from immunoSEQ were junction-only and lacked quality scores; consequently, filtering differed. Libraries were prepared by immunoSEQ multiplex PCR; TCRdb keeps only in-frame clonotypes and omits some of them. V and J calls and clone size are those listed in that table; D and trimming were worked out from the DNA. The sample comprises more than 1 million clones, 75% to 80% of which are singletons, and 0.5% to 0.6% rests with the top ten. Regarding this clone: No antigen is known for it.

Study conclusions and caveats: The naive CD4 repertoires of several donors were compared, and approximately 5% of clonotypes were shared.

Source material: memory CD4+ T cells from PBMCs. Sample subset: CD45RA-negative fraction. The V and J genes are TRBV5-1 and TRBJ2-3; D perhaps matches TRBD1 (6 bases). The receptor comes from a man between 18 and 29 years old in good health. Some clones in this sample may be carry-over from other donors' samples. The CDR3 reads CASSAGEYTDTQYF. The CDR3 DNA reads TGCGCCAGCAGCGCAGGGGAATACACAGATACGCAGTATTTT.